The 27 T cell receptor beta chains in this list originate from one sample, sequenced in a study of control samples from healthy donors and cancer patients. Clones were read by immunoSEQ multiplex PCR, and TCRdb kept only the in-frame ones, dropping some. Among more than 100,000 clones listed, around nine tenths were seen once. Sequenced material: PBMCs. These receptors were collected from a man between 60 and 75 years old with lung cancer.

The chain carries TRBV29-1 and TRBJ2-1; D is unclear. Germline assignment: CDR1 SQVTM and CDR2 ANQGSEA. The CDR3 covers 12 residues. Trimming stripped 3 bases from V and 5 bases from J, with 8 bases between. CDR3 loop: CSVDQNDNEQFF. The CDR3 DNA follows: TGCAGCGTTGACCAGAATGACAATGAGCAGTTCTTC.

This clone was counted between two and nine times. This chain joins TRBV9 and TRBJ2-3; TRBD1 might be the D (5 bases). The CDR3 covers 17 residues. V lost 2 bases and J lost 6, with 22 bases in between. CDR1 and CDR2 (germline): SGDLS, YYNGEE. The CDR3 here is CASSVYKRGRPWDTQYF. The CDR3 coding sequence is TGTGCCAGCAGCGTGTATAAAAGGGGCCGACCTTGGGATACGCAGTATTTT.

This clone showed up just once. The chain uses TRBV6-6 and TRBJ2-7, with 10 positions matching TRBD2. Germline lookup yields CDR1 MNHNY and CDR2 SVGAGI (reference sequence). The V gene end was trimmed by 6 bases and the J gene end by 4 bases; junction bases not matched to a gene: 12. The CDR3 length is 16 residues. CDR3 nucleotide sequence: TGTGCCAGCAGCCTAGGACTAGCGGAGAAGACTTACGAGCAGTACGTC. This translates into CASSLGLAEKTYEQYV.

The chain recombines TRBV7-2 with TRBJ1-2, with TRBD1 matching over 8 bases. Germline assignment: CDR1 SGHTA and CDR2 FQGNSA. Trimming removed 4 bases from V and 3 bases from J; junction bases left unmatched: 4. This CDR3 comprises 14 residues. CDR3 nucleotide sequence: TGTGCCAGCAGCTCGACAGGGGTTGACTATGGCTACACCTTC. Translation gives CASSSTGVDYGYTF.

This chain links TRBV5-1 with TRBJ2-5, with TRBD1 identical over 9 bases. The CDR3 spans 14 residues. Germline assignment: CDR1 SGHRS and CDR2 YFSETQ. V was clipped by 4 bases and J by 4 bases; unmatched bases: 5. The CDR3 sequence is CASSGGTGSETQYF. In DNA form, the CDR3 reads TGCGCCAGCAGCGGCGGGACAGGGTCAGAGACCCAGTACTTC.

This sequence joins TRBV30 and TRBJ2-2, with 8 positions matching TRBD1. Germline assignment: CDR1 GTSNPN and CDR2 SVGIG (reference sequence). This CDR3 spans 16 amino acids. With V trimmed by 6 bases and J by 2 bases, 11 bases remained unmatched. CDR3 DNA sequence: TGTGCCTGCCCTCCCCCAGGGGGCTTTAACACCGGGGAGCTGTTTTTT. Protein: CACPPPGGFNTGELFF.

This clone was seen a handful of times. The rearrangement links TRBV7-3 to TRBJ1-1, with D uncertain. Trimming pared 0 bases from V and 3 bases from J, leaving 8 bases between. Germline V lookup: CDR1 SGHTA, CDR2 FQGTGA. The CDR3 has 14 amino acids. The CDR3 region has the DNA TGTGCCAGCAGCTTAACCGGCGGGGACACTGAAGCTTTCTTT. Protein sequence: CASSLTGGDTEAFF.

This clone was observed many times. Written as DNA, the CDR3 is TGTGCCAGCAGCTGGACAGGGGAAGGGTCTGAAGCTTTCTTT. It translates to CASSWTGEGSEAFF. The rearrangement uses TRBV6-5 and TRBJ1-1, with 9 bases that match TRBD1. V shed 6 bases, J shed 6 bases, and the junction held 8 bases outside the gene matches. There are 14 residues in the CDR3. Germline V CDR1 and CDR2: MNHEY, SVGAGI.

This sequence joins TRBV5-1 and TRBJ1-2; 7 bases match TRBD1. With 3 bases clipped from V and 5 bases from J, the junction kept 7 bases outside the gene matches. This CDR3 is built from 14 residues. Germline CDR1 and CDR2: SGHRS and YFSETQ. The DNA of the CDR3 is TGCGCCAGCAGCTCGGGACAGTCGGTATATGGCTACACCTTC. It encodes CASSSGQSVYGYTF.

The rearrangement links TRBV6-5 to TRBJ2-7, with D possibly TRBD1 on 6 matching bases. Germline loops: CDR1 MNHEY, CDR2 SVGAGI. The CDR3 runs to 12 residues. V gave up 10 bases and J gave up 4 bases, with 14 bases separating them. Written as DNA, the CDR3 is TGTGCCACCGGCCTGGGGGCGTACGAGCAGTACGTC. Its protein product is CATGLGAYEQYV.

V is TRBV7-2 and J is TRBJ1-1, with 9 nucleotides matching TRBD1. This CDR3 is 16 amino acids long. CDR1 SGHTA and CDR2 FQGNSA come from the germline V gene. V dropped 5 bases and J dropped 0; count of bases not matched to a gene: 7. The chain's CDR3 is CASSRTGVLMNTEAFF. The CDR3 DNA is TGTGCCAGCAGCCGGACAGGGGTTTTAATGAACACTGAAGCTTTCTTT.

This clone was found a few times. The chain combines TRBV3-1 (or the pseudogene TRBV3-2) with TRBJ2-1; D not certain. This CDR3 has 14 residues. The V and J ends lost 4 bases and 4 bases respectively, with 11 bases between them. Germline V lookup: CDR1 LGHDT, CDR2 YNNKEL (reference sequence). The CDR3 protein is CASSLLGRYNEQFF. Here the CDR3 DNA reads TGTGCCAGCAGCCTGCTGGGTCGATACAATGAGCAGTTCTTC.

The J gene is TRBJ1-5, the V gene TRBV30; 9 nucleotides align to TRBD1. The CDR3 runs 14 residues. The germline CDR1 and CDR2 sequences are GTSNPN and SVGIG (reference sequence). Trimming cost V 1 base and J 3 bases; bases outside gene matches: 1. Here the CDR3 reads CAWSGTGVNQPQHF. The CDR3 bases are TGTGCCTGGAGTGGGACAGGGGTCAATCAGCCCCAGCATTTT.

This clone was recorded a few times. V usage is TRBV19 and J usage is TRBJ2-6, with D hard to call. This CDR3 spans 17 amino acids. Germline V gives CDR1 LNHDA, CDR2 SQIVND (reference sequence). V was clipped by 5 bases and J by 0 bases, with 14 bases between them. The CDR3 sequence: CASSAVPRSSGANVLTF. CDR3 DNA: TGTGCCAGTAGTGCGGTCCCGCGATCCTCTGGGGCCAACGTCCTGACTTTC.

The genes are TRBV18 and TRBJ2-7; 10 bases are a match to TRBD1. There are 17 residues in the CDR3. The germline gives CDR1 KGHSH, CDR2 LQKENI. The J segment lost 1 base and the V segment lost 4 bases, leaving 10 bases of the junction unmatched. CDR3 loop: CASSLVAGTGDSYEQYF. The CDR3 DNA is TGTGCCAGCTCACTGGTCGCCGGGACAGGGGATTCCTACGAGCAGTACTTC.

The CDR3 DNA reads TGCGCCAGCAGCCAAGGAGGGCTCGCGGGGGGCGGCAATGAGCAGTTCTTC. Its protein product is CASSQGGLAGGGNEQFF. The gene calls are TRBV4-1 and TRBJ2-1, with 8 nucleotides matching TRBD2. Germline-derived CDR1 and CDR2 are MGHRA and YSYEKL. This CDR3 is built from 17 residues. V trimming: 1 base; J trimming: 6 bases; junction bases outside the gene matches: 11.

V and J are TRBV7-2 and TRBJ2-3; tentative D call: TRBD2 (6 bases). Germline CDR1 and CDR2: SGHTA and FQGNSA. CDR3 size: 17 residues. The V end was cut by 5 bases, the J end by 1 base, with 19 bases between. DNA for the CDR3: TGTGCCAGCAGCCACGATTTTGCGGGGACCGGCACAGATACGCAGTATTTT. It translates to CASSHDFAGTGTDTQYF.

This clone was detected once. The chain employs TRBV6-1 and TRBJ1-6, with a possible D match to TRBD1 (6 bases). Germline lookup yields CDR1 MNHNS and CDR2 SASEGT. The CDR3 is 17 residues long. The V gene lost 2 bases and the J gene lost 0 bases, with 11 bases spanning the gap. DNA for the CDR3: TGTGCCAGCAGTGAAAACAGGGAGAGCTCCTATAATTCACCCCTCCACTTT. Translated: CASSENRESSYNSPLHF.

The chain employs TRBV5-4 and TRBJ2-6; 15 bases are shared with TRBD2. V trimming: 3 bases; J trimming: 2 bases; junction bases outside the gene matches: 6. CDR3 size: 19 residues. In germline, CDR1 is SGHNT, CDR2 YYREEE (reference sequence). CDR3 sequence reads: CASSSPGTSGGTGANVLTF. The CDR3 DNA reads TGTGCCAGCAGCTCTCCTGGGACTAGCGGGGGGACTGGGGCCAACGTCCTGACTTTC.

The chain carries TRBV15 and TRBJ2-5, with D perhaps being TRBD1 or TRBD2 (6 bases each). In germline, CDR1 is LNHNV, CDR2 YYDKDF (reference sequence). This CDR3 has 17 amino acids. V lost 0 bases, J lost 5 bases, and 19 bases lay in between. The CDR3 nucleotides are TGTGCCACCAGCAGAGATGATGGTAGGGGGGCGGGGGAGACCCAGTACTTC. It specifies CATSRDDGRGAGETQYF.

This clone was recorded a few times. The chain recombines TRBV5-1 with TRBJ1-2, with D hard to call. Germline-derived CDR1 and CDR2 are SGHRS and YFSETQ. Trimming left V 1 base short and J 5 bases short, with 12 bases between. The CDR3 spans 14 residues. CDR3 nucleotides: TGCGCCAGCAGCTTGCTTGACCAGGCTTATGGCTACACCTTC. Amino acids: CASSLLDQAYGYTF.

The J gene is TRBJ1-6, the V gene TRBV7-3; D is uncertain. Germline V gene sequence: CDR1 SGHTA, CDR2 FQGTGA. CDR3 length equals 14 residues. V lost 3 bases, J lost 2 bases, and 5 bases lay in between. The CDR3 DNA follows: TGTGCCAGCAGCTTGGGCACCTATAATTCACCCCTCCACTTT. Protein product: CASSLGTYNSPLHF.

The chain joins TRBV10-3 to TRBJ1-3, with D possibly matching TRBD1 (5 bases). The V gene lost 10 bases and the J gene lost 2 bases, with 12 bases spanning the gap. Per the germline V gene, CDR1 is ENHRY and CDR2 is SYGVKD. The CDR3 length is 13 residues. The CDR3, as DNA: TGTGCCACCTTCGCAGGGACTGGAAACACCATATATTTT. Protein product: CATFAGTGNTIYF.

The chain joins TRBV7-2 to TRBJ1-2, with 8 bases matching TRBD1. CDR3 length equals 16 residues. Germline trimming cut 1 base from V and 6 bases from J; bases unmatched to any gene: 10. The germline V gene has CDR1 SGHTA and CDR2 FQGNSA. The CDR3 sequence: CASSLDRIRGQDGYTF. DNA of the CDR3: TGTGCCAGCAGCTTAGACCGGATCAGGGGGCAGGATGGCTACACCTTC.

The genes are TRBV28 and TRBJ2-1; D unclear. Germline CDR1 MDHEN, CDR2 SYDVKM. Between the trimmed V and J ends, which lost 3 bases and 4 bases, there was a span of 22 bases. The CDR3 runs 18 residues. CDR3 sequence (DNA): TGTGCCAGCAGTTTCTCAATTGGGCCTCACGGCCCTTACAATGAGCAGTTCTTC. This codes for CASSFSIGPHGPYNEQFF.

To note about this clone: Its ends do not fully match the called genes, so a read error is possible. This chain uses TRBV20-1 with TRBJ1-1; D unresolved. The length of the CDR3 is 10 residues. Germline CDR1 and CDR2: DFQATT and SNEGSKA (reference sequence). The CDR3 loop is CSARVVPHKF. The CDR3, as DNA: TGCAGTGCTAGAGTTGTCCCACACAAATTT.

The CDR3 DNA reads as TGTGCCACCAGTGACCGACAGGGTCAAAACACCGGGGAGCTGTTTTTT. It yields the protein CATSDRQGQNTGELFF. The chain has TRBV24-1 and TRBJ2-2; 7 bases align to TRBD1. The CDR3 extends over 16 amino acids. The V and J ends lost 4 bases and 2 bases, in that order; junction bases with no gene match: 6. CDR1 KGHDR and CDR2 SFDVKD come from the germline V gene.